The 7 T cell receptor beta chains below were found in one sample sequenced in a study of response to subunit inactivated influenza vaccine listed by TCRdb under 2018. The method behind the library was RT-PCR. The instrument given in TCRdb is Illumina HiSeq 2500. In-frame beta chains were kept once TCRdb had trimmed the public reads at Q25 with fastp and called clones with MiXCR. Rows matching on CDR3 protein sequence are summarized as one entry with the most common DNA and genes. For this sample the table gives fewer than 250,000 distinct CDR3 sequences, of which roughly 14% were detected only once. The ten biggest clones cover about 28% of the sample. This material consisted of CD8+ T cells sorted from PBMCs, taken roughly 5 days after vaccination. The receptor set was obtained from a man aged 50 to 60 who received an inactivated influenza vaccine. Donor details come from another sample of the same person, matched by shared clones.

This clonotype appeared a few times. The V call is TRBV7-9, the J call TRBJ2-7, with D possibly called TRBD1 or TRBD2 (5 bases each). The CDR3 sequence is 13 residues long. Germline V gene data show CDR1 as SEHNR and CDR2 as FQNEAQ (reference sequence). Trimming took off 4 bases at V and 4 bases at J, with 11 bases between the two ends. For the CDR3, the DNA is TGTGCCAGCAGCTCCGGGACGGAGTACGAGCAGTACTTC. It encodes CASSSGTEYEQYF. Combining the CDR3 with reference TRBV7-9 and TRBJ2-7 gives the whole variable domain DTGVSQNPRHKITKRGQNVTFRCDPISEHNRLYWYRQTLGQGPEFLTYFQNEAQLEKSRLLSDRFSAERPKGSFSTLEIQRTEQGDSAMYLCASSSGTEYEQYFGPGTRLTVT.

The chain employs TRBV4-2 and TRBJ1-6; TRBD1 is a possible D gene (5 bases). V was trimmed by 0 bases and J by 7 bases, leaving 13 bases between them. Germline CDR1 reads LGHNA; CDR2 reads YNFKEQ. The CDR3 covers 16 residues. CDR3 protein: CASSQEEGAGNSPLHF. DNA for the CDR3: TGTGCCAGCAGCCAAGAAGAAGGGGCGGGGAATTCACCCCTCCACTTT.

In the case of this clonotype: Because the CDR3 is missing its conserved closing phenylalanine or tryptophan, this is likely a read error. The limits of the CDR3 on the DNA are not certain, so only TCRdb's listed CDR3 is given. The J gene is TRBJ1-4, the V gene TRBV12-3 or TRBV12-4; the table's D call, TRBD1, has no DNA check behind it. The CDR3 is 9 residues long, ends included. CDR3 in amino acids: CASSRTAPS.

This clonotype was seen a handful of times. CDR3 sequence (DNA): TGCAGTAAGGGACTATCATACAATGAGCAGTTCTTC. Encoded protein: CSKGLSYNEQFF. The chain has TRBV20-1 and TRBJ2-1; TRBD2 matches 7 bases. The germline CDR1 and CDR2 sequences are DFQATT and SNEGSKA (reference sequence). The CDR3 contains 12 residues. V lost 8 bases, J lost 4 bases, and 5 bases stayed unmatched.

The genes are TRBV6-1 and TRBJ1-1, with D hard to call. V shed 7 bases and J shed 4 bases, with 10 bases lying between them. The length of the CDR3 is 12 residues. Germline loops: CDR1 MNHNS, CDR2 SASEGT. CDR3 nucleotides: TGTGCCAGCAACAAGGGAAGCACTGAAGCTTTCTTT. It codes for CASNKGSTEAFF.

The genes are TRBV7-9 and TRBJ1-2; 7 bases fit TRBD1. Per germline, CDR1 SEHNR and CDR2 FQNEAQ (reference sequence). The CDR3 consists of 14 residues. V gave up 5 bases and J gave up 5 bases; unmatched junction bases: 8. CDR3 residues: CASSQTGTAYGYTF. Written as DNA, the CDR3 is TGTGCCAGCAGCCAGACCGGGACAGCTTATGGCTACACCTTC.

The gene calls are TRBV4-1 and TRBJ1-1; D gene unclear. CDR3 length: 12 amino acids. V gave up 6 bases and J gave up 1 base, with 6 bases separating them. Germline V gene data show CDR1 as MGHRA and CDR2 as YSYEKL. The CDR3 DNA reads TGCGCCAGCAGGGCAGGGAACACTGAAGCTTTCTTT. It specifies CASRAGNTEAFF.